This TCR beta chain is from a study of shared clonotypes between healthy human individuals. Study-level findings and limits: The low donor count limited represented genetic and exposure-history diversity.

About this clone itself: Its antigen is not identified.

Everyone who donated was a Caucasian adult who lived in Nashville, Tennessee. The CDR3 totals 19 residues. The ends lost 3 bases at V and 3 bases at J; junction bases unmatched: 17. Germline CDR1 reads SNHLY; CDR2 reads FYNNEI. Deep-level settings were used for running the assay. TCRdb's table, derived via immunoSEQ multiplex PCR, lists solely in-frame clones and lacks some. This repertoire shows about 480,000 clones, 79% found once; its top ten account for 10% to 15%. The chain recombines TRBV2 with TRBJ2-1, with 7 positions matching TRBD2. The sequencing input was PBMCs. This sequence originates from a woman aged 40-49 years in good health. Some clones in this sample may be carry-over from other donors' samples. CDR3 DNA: TGTGCCAGCAGTGACCCGGGGCTAGCGGAGACGACGAACTACAATGAGCAGTTCTTC. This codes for CASSDPGLAETTNYNEQFF.